This TCR beta chain is drawn from a study of cytomegalovirus exposure and HLA in healthy donors. CDR3 length: 14 residues. CDR1 is KGHSH and CDR2 is LQKENI in the germline V gene. Between the trimmed V and J ends, which lost 2 bases and 1 base, there was a span of 8 bases. Amplification used 60 Vbeta primers and 13 Jbeta primers. TCRdb's table, derived via immunoSEQ multiplex PCR, lists solely in-frame clones and lacks some. Among about 99,000 clones listed, 79% were seen once. The receptor was isolated from a male donor in good health and CMV-seropositive. The chain carries TRBV18 and TRBJ2-5; D uncertain. Sequenced material: PBMCs. The CDR3 sequence: CASSPAALQETQYF. The CDR3 region has the DNA TGTGCCAGCTCACCAGCGGCCCTCCAAGAGACCCAGTACTTC.